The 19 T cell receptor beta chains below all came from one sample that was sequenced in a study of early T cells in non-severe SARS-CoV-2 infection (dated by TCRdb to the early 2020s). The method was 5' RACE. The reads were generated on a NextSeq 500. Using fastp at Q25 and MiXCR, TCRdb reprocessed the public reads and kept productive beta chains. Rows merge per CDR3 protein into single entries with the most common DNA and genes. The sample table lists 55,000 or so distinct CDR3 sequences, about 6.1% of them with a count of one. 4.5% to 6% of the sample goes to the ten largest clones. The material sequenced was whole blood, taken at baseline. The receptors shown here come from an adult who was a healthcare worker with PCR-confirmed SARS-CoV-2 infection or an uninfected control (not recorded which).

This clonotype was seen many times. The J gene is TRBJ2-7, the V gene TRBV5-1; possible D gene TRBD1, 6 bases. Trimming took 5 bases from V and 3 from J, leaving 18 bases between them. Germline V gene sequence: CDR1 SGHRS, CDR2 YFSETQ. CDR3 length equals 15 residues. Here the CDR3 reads CASSYLGGASYEQYF. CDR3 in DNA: TGCGCCAGCAGTTACCTTGGGGGCGCTAGCTACGAGCAGTACTTC. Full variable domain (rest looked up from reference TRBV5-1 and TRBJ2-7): KAGVTQTPRYLIKTRGQQVTLSCSPISGHRSVSWYQQTPGQGLQFLFEYFSETQRNKGNFPGRFSGRQFSNSRSEMNVSTLELGDSALYLCASSYLGGASYEQYFGPGTRLTVT.

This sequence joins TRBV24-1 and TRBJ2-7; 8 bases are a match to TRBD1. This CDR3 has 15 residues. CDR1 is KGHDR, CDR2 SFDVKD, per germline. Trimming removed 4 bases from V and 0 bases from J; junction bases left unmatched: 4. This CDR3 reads CATSEGQAGSYEQYF. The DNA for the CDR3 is TGTGCCACCAGTGAGGGACAGGCTGGCTCCTACGAGCAGTACTTC.

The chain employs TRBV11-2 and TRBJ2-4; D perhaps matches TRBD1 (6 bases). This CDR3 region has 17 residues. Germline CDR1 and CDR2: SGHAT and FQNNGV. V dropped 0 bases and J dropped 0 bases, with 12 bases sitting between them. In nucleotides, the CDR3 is TGTGCCAGCAGCTTAGACTTAGGACAGTTAGCCAAAAACATTCAGTACTTC. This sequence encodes CASSLDLGQLAKNIQYF.

The CDR3 loop reads CATSSSGQSLNEQFF. CDR3 DNA: TGTGCCACCAGTTCATCGGGACAGTCTCTTAATGAGCAGTTCTTC. The J gene is TRBJ2-1, the V gene TRBV24-1; 7 bases are a match to TRBD1. The germline CDR1 and CDR2 sequences are KGHDR and SFDVKD. CDR3 size: 15 residues. V trimming: 6 bases; J trimming: 7 bases; junction bases outside the gene matches: 11.

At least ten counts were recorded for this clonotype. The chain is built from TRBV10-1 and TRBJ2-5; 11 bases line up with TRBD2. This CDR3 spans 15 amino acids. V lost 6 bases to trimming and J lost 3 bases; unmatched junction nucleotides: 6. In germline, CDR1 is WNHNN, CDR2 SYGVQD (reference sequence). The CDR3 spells CASSLVLAGEETQYF. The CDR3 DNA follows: TGCGCCAGCAGCCTCGTACTAGCGGGGGAAGAGACCCAGTACTTC.

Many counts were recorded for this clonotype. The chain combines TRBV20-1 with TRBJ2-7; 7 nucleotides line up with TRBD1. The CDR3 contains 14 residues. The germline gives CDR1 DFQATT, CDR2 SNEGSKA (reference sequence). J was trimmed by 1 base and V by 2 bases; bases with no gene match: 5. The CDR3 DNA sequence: TGCAGTGCTAGACCGGGACAGTCATCCTACGAGCAGTACTTC. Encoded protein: CSARPGQSSYEQYF.

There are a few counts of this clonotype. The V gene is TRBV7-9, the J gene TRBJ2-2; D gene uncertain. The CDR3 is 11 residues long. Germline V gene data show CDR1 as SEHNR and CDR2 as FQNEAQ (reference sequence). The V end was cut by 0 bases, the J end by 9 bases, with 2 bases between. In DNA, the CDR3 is TGTGCCAGCAGCTTAGCCCGGGAGCTGTTTTTT. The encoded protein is CASSLARELFF.

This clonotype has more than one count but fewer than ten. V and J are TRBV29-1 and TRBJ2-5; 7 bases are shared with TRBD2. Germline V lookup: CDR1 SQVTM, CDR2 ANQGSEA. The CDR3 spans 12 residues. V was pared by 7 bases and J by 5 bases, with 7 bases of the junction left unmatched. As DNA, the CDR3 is TGCAGCGCCCTGACTAGCAAGGAGACCCAGTACTTC. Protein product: CSALTSKETQYF.

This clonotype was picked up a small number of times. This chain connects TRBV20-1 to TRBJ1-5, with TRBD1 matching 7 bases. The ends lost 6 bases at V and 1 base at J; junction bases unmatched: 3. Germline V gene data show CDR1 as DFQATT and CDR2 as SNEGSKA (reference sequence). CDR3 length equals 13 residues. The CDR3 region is CSARGDSNQPQHF. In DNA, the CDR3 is TGCAGTGCCAGGGGGGACAGCAATCAGCCCCAGCATTTT.

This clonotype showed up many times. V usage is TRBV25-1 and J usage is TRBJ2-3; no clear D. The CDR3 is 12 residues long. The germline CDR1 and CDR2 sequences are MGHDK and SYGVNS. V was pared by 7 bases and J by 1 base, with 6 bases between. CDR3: CASNRGTDTQYF. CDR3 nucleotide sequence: TGTGCCAGCAATAGGGGCACAGATACGCAGTATTTT.

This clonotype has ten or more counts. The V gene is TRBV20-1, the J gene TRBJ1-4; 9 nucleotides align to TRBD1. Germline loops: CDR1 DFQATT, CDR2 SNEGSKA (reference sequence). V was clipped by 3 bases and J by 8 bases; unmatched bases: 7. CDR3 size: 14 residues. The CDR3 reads CSARPRTGEEKLFF. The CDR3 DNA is TGCAGTGCTAGGCCGAGGACAGGGGAGGAAAAACTGTTTTTT.

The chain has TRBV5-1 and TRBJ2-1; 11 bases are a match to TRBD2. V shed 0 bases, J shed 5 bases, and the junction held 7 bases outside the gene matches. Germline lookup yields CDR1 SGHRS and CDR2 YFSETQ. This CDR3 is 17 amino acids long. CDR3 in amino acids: CASSLVPIAGGNNEQFF. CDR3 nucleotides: TGCGCCAGCAGCTTGGTTCCCATAGCGGGGGGGAACAATGAGCAGTTCTTC.

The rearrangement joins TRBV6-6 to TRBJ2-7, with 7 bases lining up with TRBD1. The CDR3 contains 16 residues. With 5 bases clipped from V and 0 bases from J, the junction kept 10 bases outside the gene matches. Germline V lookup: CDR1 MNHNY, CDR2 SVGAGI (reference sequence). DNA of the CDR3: TGTGCCAGCAGTCCGACCGCAACAGGGGCCTCCTACGAGCAGTACTTC. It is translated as CASSPTATGASYEQYF.

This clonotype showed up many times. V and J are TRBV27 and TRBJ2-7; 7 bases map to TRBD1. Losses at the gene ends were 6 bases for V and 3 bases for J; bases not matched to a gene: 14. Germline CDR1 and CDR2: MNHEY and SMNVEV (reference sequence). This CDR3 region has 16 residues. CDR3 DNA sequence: TGTGCCAGCAGCTTTAATCGTGACAGGGCGGTCTACGAGCAGTACTTC. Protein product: CASSFNRDRAVYEQYF.

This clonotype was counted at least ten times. CDR3 region: CASSHVRDGDSLQETQYF. DNA for the CDR3: TGCGCCAGCAGTCACGTTCGCGATGGGGACAGCCTACAAGAGACCCAGTACTTC. The genes are TRBV23-1 and TRBJ2-5, with 7 bases that match TRBD1. TRBV23-1 is an open reading frame whose function is uncertain. V lost 3 bases to trimming and J lost 2 bases; unmatched junction nucleotides: 15. The CDR3 is made up of 18 amino acids.

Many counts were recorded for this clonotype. The CDR3 nucleotides are TGTGCCATCAGTGATTCGGGATCCACTCCAGAGACCCAGTACTTC. As protein: CAISDSGSTPETQYF. The chain combines TRBV10-3 with TRBJ2-5; a possible D gene is TRBD2 (5 bases). This CDR3 contains 15 residues. Germline lookup yields CDR1 ENHRY and CDR2 SYGVKD. V dropped 3 bases and J dropped 4 bases, with 15 bases sitting between them.

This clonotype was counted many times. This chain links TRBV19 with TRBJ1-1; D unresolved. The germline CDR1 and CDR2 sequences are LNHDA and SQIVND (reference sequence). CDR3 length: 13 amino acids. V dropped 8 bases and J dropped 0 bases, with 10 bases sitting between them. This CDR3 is CASGDLMNTEAFF. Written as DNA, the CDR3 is TGTGCCAGTGGGGATTTAATGAACACTGAAGCTTTCTTT.

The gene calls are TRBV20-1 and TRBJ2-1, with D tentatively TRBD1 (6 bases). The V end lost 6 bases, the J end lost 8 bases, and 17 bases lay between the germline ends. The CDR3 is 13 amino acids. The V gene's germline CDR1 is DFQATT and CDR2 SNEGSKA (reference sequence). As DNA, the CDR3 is TGCAGTGCGGAGCTGGGACAATTAGATGAGCAGTTCTTC. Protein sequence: CSAELGQLDEQFF.

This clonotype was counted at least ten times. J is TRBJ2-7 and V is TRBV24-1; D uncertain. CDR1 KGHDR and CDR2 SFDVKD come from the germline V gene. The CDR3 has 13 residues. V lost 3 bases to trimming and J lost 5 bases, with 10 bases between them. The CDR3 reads CATSDPPYDEQYF. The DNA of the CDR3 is TGTGCCACCAGTGATCCCCCTTATGACGAGCAGTACTTC.